This paragraph covers one T cell receptor beta chain sequence. TCRdb independently ran MiXCR on the 5' RACE reads; one entry per CDR3 protein. Among 300,000 to 350,000 distinct CDR3 sequences, roughly 8.6% were seen once, and the ten largest hold 17%. This CDR3 has 11 residues. Trimming cost V 1 base and J 8 bases, with 3 bases left between them. CDR1 is MGHDK and CDR2 is SYGVNS in the germline V gene. The data derive from a study of T cells after yellow fever vaccination. The source was PBMCs, collected roughly 45 days after the first yellow fever vaccination. The chain uses TRBV25-1 and TRBJ2-1; D is ambiguous. The clonotype comes from a young man who received the YFV17D yellow fever vaccine. The CDR3 nucleotides read TGTGCCAGCAGTGAATTCTATGAGCAGTTCTTC. Its translation is CASSEFYEQFF.